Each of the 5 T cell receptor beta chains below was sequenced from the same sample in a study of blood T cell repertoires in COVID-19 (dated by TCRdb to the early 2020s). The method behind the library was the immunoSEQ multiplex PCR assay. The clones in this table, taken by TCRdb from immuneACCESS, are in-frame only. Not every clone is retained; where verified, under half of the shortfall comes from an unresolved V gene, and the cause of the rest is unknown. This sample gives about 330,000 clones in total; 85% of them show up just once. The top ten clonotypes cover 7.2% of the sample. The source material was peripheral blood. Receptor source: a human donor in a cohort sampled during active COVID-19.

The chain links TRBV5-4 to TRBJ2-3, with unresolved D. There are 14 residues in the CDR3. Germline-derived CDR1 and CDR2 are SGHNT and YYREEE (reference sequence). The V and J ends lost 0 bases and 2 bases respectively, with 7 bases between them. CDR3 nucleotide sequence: TGTGCCAGCAGCTTGGCAGACACCACAGATACGCAGTATTTT. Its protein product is CASSLADTTDTQYF.

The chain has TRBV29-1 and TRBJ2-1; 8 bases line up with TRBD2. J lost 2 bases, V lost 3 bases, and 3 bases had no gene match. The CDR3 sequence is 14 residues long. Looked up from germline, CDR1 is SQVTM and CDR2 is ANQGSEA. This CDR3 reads CSVDPGGPYNEQFF. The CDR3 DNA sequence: TGCAGCGTTGATCCGGGGGGGCCCTACAATGAGCAGTTCTTC.

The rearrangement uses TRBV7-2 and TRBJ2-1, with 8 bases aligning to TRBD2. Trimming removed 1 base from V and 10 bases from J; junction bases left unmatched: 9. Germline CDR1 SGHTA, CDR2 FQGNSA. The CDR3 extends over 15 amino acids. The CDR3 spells CASSLVSGALREQFF. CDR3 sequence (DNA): TGTGCCAGCAGCTTAGTTAGCGGGGCTCTCCGCGAGCAGTTCTTC.

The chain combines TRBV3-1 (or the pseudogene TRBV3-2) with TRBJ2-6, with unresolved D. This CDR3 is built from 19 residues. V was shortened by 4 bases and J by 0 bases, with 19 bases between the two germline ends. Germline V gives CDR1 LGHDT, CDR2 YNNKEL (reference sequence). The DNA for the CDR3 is TGTGCCAGCAGCCGTCAACCACAAGTATCCATCTCTGGGGCCAACGTCCTGACTTTC. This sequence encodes CASSRQPQVSISGANVLTF.

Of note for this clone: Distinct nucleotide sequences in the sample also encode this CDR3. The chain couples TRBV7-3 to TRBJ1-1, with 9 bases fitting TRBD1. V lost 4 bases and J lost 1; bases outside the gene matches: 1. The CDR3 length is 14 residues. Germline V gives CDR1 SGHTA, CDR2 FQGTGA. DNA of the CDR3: TGTGCCAGCAGCTCGACAGGGGGGAACACTGAAGCTTTCTTT. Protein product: CASSSTGGNTEAFF.